This TCR beta chain was sequenced for a study of CD8+ T cells in alopecia areata. Following RNA extraction, reverse transcription yielded cDNA that acted as the sequencing template. Data came from immunoSEQ multiplex PCR; TCRdb stores just in-frame clones and leaves some out. The sample includes 60,000 to 70,000 clones, around half of them seen just once. V lost 3 bases, J lost 11 bases, and 7 bases stayed unmatched. The germline gives CDR1 MGHRA, CDR2 YSYEKL. CDR3 size: 13 residues. The sequence was obtained from a human donor with alopecia areata. The gene calls are TRBV4-1 and TRBJ1-1, with 9 bases aligning to TRBD1. Here the sequenced sample was CD8+ T cells sorted from blood, taken at week 0. The CDR3 spells CASSHGTGRAAFF. The CDR3 DNA follows: TGCGCCAGCAGCCATGGGACAGGGAGGGCGGCTTTCTTT.